Listed here are 26 T cell receptor beta chains from one sample, sequenced in a study of T cell repertoires in cytomegalovirus infection. A single record per CDR3 protein comes from TCRdb applying MiXCR to the reads. The sample has roughly 300,000 distinct CDR3 sequences; more than 9% are singletons. Sequencing was performed on PBMCs. These TCRs come from a human donor in good health (CMV status not recorded). Some clones in this sample may be carry-over from other donors' samples.

This clonotype has only a few counts. The chain is built from TRBV7-2 and TRBJ1-5, with D tentatively TRBD1 (6 bases). The germline V gene encodes CDR1 SGHTA and CDR2 FQGNSA. V was pared by 2 bases and J by 4 bases, with 12 bases between. The CDR3 runs 15 residues. The CDR3 nucleotides are TGTGCCAGCAGCTTAAGGGGGGACCGGAATCAGCCCCAGCATTTT. It codes for CASSLRGDRNQPQHF.

This sequence joins TRBV27 and TRBJ1-1; TRBD1 is a possible D gene (5 bases). The CDR3 spans 15 residues. The V end lost 5 bases, the J end lost 4 bases, and 17 bases lay between the germline ends. Germline loops: CDR1 MNHEY, CDR2 SMNVEV (reference sequence). CDR3 protein: CASSPHRGKGTEAFF. Here the CDR3 DNA reads TGTGCCAGCAGTCCTCACCGGGGGAAGGGCACTGAAGCTTTCTTT.

The CDR3 DNA reads TGTGCCACCAGCAGGGTGAACACCGGGGAGCTGTTTTTT. Translated, it gives CATSRVNTGELFF. V gene TRBV15 combines with J gene TRBJ2-2, with D unclear. Germline values: CDR1 LNHNV, CDR2 YYDKDF (reference sequence). The CDR3 has 13 amino acids. Trimming pared 3 bases from V and 1 base from J, leaving 3 bases between.

This clonotype was counted at least ten times. This rearrangement joins TRBV6-1 to TRBJ2-7, with 7 nucleotides matching TRBD1. Germline V gene sequence: CDR1 MNHNS, CDR2 SASEGT. The J segment lost 8 bases and the V segment lost 6 bases, leaving 13 bases of the junction unmatched. The CDR3 length is 14 residues. CDR3 region: CASSYSYRGPKQYF. The CDR3 DNA reads TGTGCCAGCAGCTATTCTTACAGGGGTCCGAAGCAGTACTTC.

The sample holds many counts of this clonotype. The J gene is TRBJ2-3, the V gene TRBV4-1, with D tentatively TRBD2 (7 bases). The V and J ends lost 1 base and 5 bases respectively, with 13 bases between them. The germline V gene has CDR1 MGHRA and CDR2 YSYEKL. CDR3 length: 15 amino acids. The chain's CDR3 is CASSQVEGGVDTQYF. CDR3 DNA: TGCGCCAGCAGCCAAGTCGAAGGGGGGGTAGATACGCAGTATTTT.

The CDR3 region is CATRTGRNYGYTF. The CDR3 bases are TGTGCCACAAGGACAGGACGAAACTATGGCTACACCTTC. V usage is TRBV6-2 or TRBV6-3 and J usage is TRBJ1-2; 7 nucleotides agree with TRBD1. Per germline, CDR1 MNHEY and CDR2 SVGEGT. This CDR3 is built from 13 residues. Trimming at V came to 10 bases and at J to 2 bases, leaving 7 bases not matched to a gene.

This clonotype was detected ten times or more. This chain links TRBV7-2 with TRBJ2-7, with 8 bases fitting TRBD1. Germline values: CDR1 SGHTA, CDR2 FQGNSA. CDR3 length equals 14 residues. Germline trimming cut 7 bases from V and 4 bases from J; bases unmatched to any gene: 9. The CDR3 DNA is TGTGCCAGCACCCCAGGGGGCGCAAAGTACGAGCAGTACTTC. It is translated as CASTPGGAKYEQYF. Supplemented by reference TRBV7-2 and TRBJ2-7, the full variable domain reads GAGVSQSPSNKVTEKGKDVELRCDPISGHTALYWYRQSLGQGLEFLIYFQGNSAPDKSGLPSDRFSAERTGGSVSTLTIQRTQQEDSAVYLCASTPGGAKYEQYFGPGTRLTVT.

This clonotype appeared many times. The chain uses TRBV7-6 and TRBJ2-2, with TRBD2 as a possible D gene (6 bases). The CDR3 is 14 residues long. V was cut by 5 bases and J by 6 bases, with 13 bases left in between. CDR1 is SGHVS and CDR2 is FNYEAQ in the germline V gene. The CDR3: CASSPRGWAGELFF. CDR3 bases: TGTGCCAGCAGCCCCCGGGGGTGGGCCGGGGAGCTGTTTTTT.

Concerning this clonotype itself: A read error may account for a junction end that differs from germline. The chain joins TRBV5-1 to TRBJ2-7, with 7 bases aligning to TRBD1. CDR1 and CDR2 (germline): SGHRS, YFSETQ. The CDR3 contains 13 residues. In DNA, the CDR3 is TGCGCCAGCAGCTTGCCACAGGGGTACGGGCAGTACTTC. This gives the protein CASSLPQGYGQYF.

The chain couples TRBV20-1 to TRBJ1-6, with 7 bases that match TRBD1. The CDR3 sequence is 14 residues long. CDR1 is DFQATT and CDR2 is SNEGSKA in the germline V gene (reference sequence). Unmatched junction bases numbered 10, after V lost 6 bases and J lost 8 bases. CDR3 DNA sequence: TGCAGTGCGCCCCGGTCCCAGGGGGATTCACCCCTCCACTTT. This gives the protein CSAPRSQGDSPLHF.

This clonotype has only a few counts. The V call is TRBV3-1, the J call TRBJ2-2; D is undetermined. Trimming left V 4 bases short and J 5 bases short, with 11 bases between. This CDR3 spans 14 amino acids. Germline CDR1 and CDR2: LGHDT and YNNKEL (reference sequence). The CDR3 spells CASSPRVTTGELFF. The CDR3 DNA follows: TGTGCCAGCAGCCCCCGGGTTACTACCGGGGAGCTGTTTTTT.

The rearrangement uses TRBV20-1 and TRBJ1-6; a weak D match, TRBD1 (6 bases). Trimming removed 6 bases from V and 9 bases from J, with 21 bases in between. This CDR3 is 15 amino acids long. Looked up from germline, CDR1 is DFQATT and CDR2 is SNEGSKA (reference sequence). In DNA, the CDR3 is TGCAGTGCGGTTCCTCCAGGGGCTGTAAGTTCACCCCTCCACTTT. This gives the protein CSAVPPGAVSSPLHF.

The chain carries TRBV9 and TRBJ2-5; D remains ambiguous. Germline V gene sequence: CDR1 SGDLS, CDR2 YYNGEE. This CDR3 is built from 14 residues. V lost 3 bases, J lost 2 bases, and 11 bases lay in between. In DNA, the CDR3 is TGTGCCAGCAGCGGAGGTGTACTACAAGAGACCCAGTACTTC. It is translated as CASSGGVLQETQYF.

A few counts support this clonotype. V is TRBV24-1 and J is TRBJ2-1; 8 bases are shared with TRBD1. The germline V gene has CDR1 KGHDR and CDR2 SFDVKD. Trimming at V came to 3 bases and at J to 4 bases, leaving 7 bases not matched to a gene. The CDR3 spans 16 residues. For the CDR3, the DNA is TGTGCCACCAGTGATGTAGGCGGGACAGGTTACAATGAGCAGTTCTTC. This sequence encodes CATSDVGGTGYNEQFF.

V gene TRBV11-2 combines with J gene TRBJ2-1; no firm D call. Germline CDR1 reads SGHAT; CDR2 reads FQNNGV. The CDR3 has 12 residues. Trimming took off 5 bases at V and 15 bases at J, with 17 bases between the two ends. This CDR3 is CASSIRPSRRFF. CDR3 coding DNA: TGTGCCAGCAGCATCCGGCCATCGAGGCGGTTCTTC.

The chain couples TRBV20-1 to TRBJ1-6; D uncertain. Germline-derived CDR1 and CDR2 are DFQATT and SNEGSKA (reference sequence). V dropped 4 bases and J dropped 5 bases, with 12 bases sitting between them. The CDR3 is 14 amino acids. The CDR3 DNA reads TGCAGTGCTACCGGTAGGAGGGATAATTCACCCCTCCACTTT. Protein: CSATGRRDNSPLHF.

This clonotype was observed at least ten times. The rearrangement joins TRBV7-2 to TRBJ2-1, with D maybe TRBD1 (6 bases). Looked up from germline, CDR1 is SGHTA and CDR2 is FQGNSA. Trimming stripped 1 base from V and 8 bases from J, with 9 bases between. This CDR3 has 13 amino acids. The CDR3 bases are TGTGCCAGCAGCTTAGGGGGGCGAGATGAGCAGTTCTTC. Translation gives CASSLGGRDEQFF. Drawing the rest from reference TRBV7-2 and TRBJ2-1, the complete variable domain is GAGVSQSPSNKVTEKGKDVELRCDPISGHTALYWYRQSLGQGLEFLIYFQGNSAPDKSGLPSDRFSAERTGGSVSTLTIQRTQQEDSAVYLCASSLGGRDEQFFGPGTRLTVL.

This clonotype has only a few counts. The chain uses TRBV27 and TRBJ1-2; D unresolved. The germline V and J ends were trimmed by 5 bases and 6 bases, with 19 bases remaining between them. Germline V gene data show CDR1 as MNHEY and CDR2 as SMNVEV (reference sequence). The CDR3 is 15 residues long. This CDR3 reads CASSQTPVVNDGYTF. Here the CDR3 DNA reads TGTGCCAGCAGTCAGACACCGGTAGTAAATGATGGCTACACCTTC.

As regards this clonotype: This clone may be a read error of a much larger clone one base away. This rearrangement joins TRBV19 to TRBJ2-1; possibly TRBD1 for D (6 bases). V was cut by 6 bases and J by 7 bases, with 13 bases left in between. The germline V gene has CDR1 LNHDA and CDR2 SQIVND (reference sequence). The CDR3 is 13 amino acids. CDR3 sequence (DNA): TGTGCCAGTAGCCTACAGGGTTGGAATGAGCAGTTCTTC. Its protein product is CASSLQGWNEQFF.

This clonotype was counted many times. The chain combines TRBV6-6 with TRBJ2-7, with TRBD1 matching 9 bases. The CDR3 has 14 residues. Unmatched junction bases numbered 6, after V lost 6 bases and J lost 3 bases. Germline V lookup: CDR1 MNHNY, CDR2 SVGAGI (reference sequence). The CDR3 here is CASRKTGQGYEQYF. The CDR3 bases are TGTGCCAGCAGAAAGACGGGACAGGGCTACGAGCAGTACTTC.

There are many counts of this clonotype. The V and J genes are TRBV7-3 and TRBJ2-2, with D possibly being TRBD1 (6 bases). The CDR3 extends over 16 amino acids. Germline V lookup: CDR1 SGHTA, CDR2 FQGTGA. The V end was cut by 5 bases, the J end by 0 bases, with 13 bases between. CDR3 nucleotides: TGTGCCAGCAGCGCATCCGGGACAACGAACACCGGGGAGCTGTTTTTT. As protein: CASSASGTTNTGELFF.

The rearrangement joins TRBV20-1 to TRBJ2-5; D might be TRBD1 (6 bases). Trimming took 6 bases from V and 6 from J, leaving 17 bases between them. The CDR3 runs to 13 residues. CDR1 is DFQATT, CDR2 SNEGSKA, per germline (reference sequence). The CDR3 spells CSASRGIRKTQYF. CDR3 in DNA: TGCAGTGCAAGCAGGGGTATCAGGAAGACCCAGTACTTC.

The chain combines TRBV7-6 with TRBJ1-2, with 7 bases lining up with TRBD1. The V and J ends lost 5 bases and 5 bases, in that order; junction bases with no gene match: 11. The CDR3 runs to 15 residues. Germline loops: CDR1 SGHVS, CDR2 FNYEAQ. CDR3 sequence (DNA): TGTGCCAGCAGCAGAGGGGCAGGGGGAGGTTATGGCTACACCTTC. Translating gives CASSRGAGGGYGYTF.

This clonotype was detected a few times. The chain combines TRBV18 with TRBJ2-1; TRBD2 matches at 8 bases. The CDR3 is made up of 14 amino acids. Trimming removed 3 bases from V and 8 bases from J; junction bases left unmatched: 6. Germline assignment: CDR1 KGHSH and CDR2 LQKENI. CDR3 residues: CASSPDSGVYEQFF. CDR3 DNA sequence: TGTGCCAGCTCACCTGATAGCGGGGTCTATGAGCAGTTCTTC.

This clonotype came up a few times. This rearrangement joins TRBV19 to TRBJ2-3; D is ambiguous. The ends were cut back, 6 bases at V and 0 bases at J, with 16 bases in the middle. The CDR3 has 16 amino acids. Germline V gives CDR1 LNHDA, CDR2 SQIVND (reference sequence). The CDR3 DNA sequence: TGTGCCAGTAGCCTGCAGATCCTTTTTAGCACAGATACGCAGTATTTT. It yields the protein CASSLQILFSTDTQYF.

This clonotype occurred many times. The chain uses TRBV29-1 and TRBJ2-4; D ambiguous. V was shortened by 0 bases and J by 6 bases, with 18 bases between the two germline ends. The germline V gene encodes CDR1 SQVTM and CDR2 ANQGSEA. CDR3 length: 16 amino acids. The CDR3: CSVEDDGRSGGNIQYF. The CDR3 DNA reads TGCAGCGTTGAAGATGACGGCCGCTCAGGTGGAAACATTCAGTACTTC.